This T cell receptor (beta chain) originates from a study of Ad26.COV2.S vaccination and SARS-CoV-2 variants. Study-level information: As a participant in COV1001, the donor was in the Ad26.COV2.S trial arm. The study gave Ad26.COV2.S intramuscularly, once or twice 56 days apart.

Concerning this clone: What it recognizes is unknown.

General study results and limits: Spike-specific TCR breadth was greater after Ad26.COV2.S than placebo. Comparability of non-spike TCR breadth was observed across vaccine and placebo recipients.

The CDR3 sequence is 20 residues long. With 0 bases clipped from V and 4 bases from J, the junction kept 16 bases outside the gene matches. The V gene's germline CDR1 is SGDLS and CDR2 YYNGEE. Treatment defined: about 20 received Ad26.COV2.S at low or high dose, single or two shots; 5 received placebo; per-sample allocation not given. Sampling was performed 63 days after the first vaccine or placebo injection. Libraries were prepared by immunoSEQ multiplex PCR; TCRdb keeps only in-frame clonotypes and omits some of them. There are fewer than 400,000 clones in the sample; about 91% occur only once, and under 2% lies in the top ten.

The rearrangement links TRBV9 to TRBJ2-6; the match to TRBD1 covers 7 bases. This clonotype was sampled from a person aged 18 to 59 who received the Ad26.COV2.S COVID-19 vaccine or a placebo. Sequences were derived from peripheral blood, sampled in a trial of Ad26.COV2.S vaccine versus placebo. CDR3 sequence (DNA): TGTGCCAGCAGCGTAGGCCTGCCAGGGGGATTTTCCGCGGGGGCCAACGTCCTGACTTTC. Residues: CASSVGLPGGFSAGANVLTF.